These 9 T cell receptor beta chains share one sample of origin, sequenced in a study of T cells in Graves' hyperthyroidism and ophthalmopathy. Amplification of TCR beta CDR3 regions was performed using RNA transcripts as template. TCR CDR3 regions were first amplified by RT-PCR with HTBI primers. MiXCR was run by TCRdb on the multiplex PCR reads, yielding one entry per CDR3 protein. The profile shows around 440,000 distinct CDR3 sequences, roughly 14% of them singletons. The sample comprised blood. The receptor source for this set is a woman between 18 and 30 years old with Graves' hyperthyroidism.

This clonotype was found many times. The chain has TRBV24-1 and TRBJ2-1; D may be TRBD1 or TRBD2 (7 bases each). There are 14 residues in the CDR3. Trimming pared 9 bases from V and 5 bases from J, leaving 16 bases between. Germline V gene sequence: CDR1 KGHDR, CDR2 SFDVKD. CDR3 in amino acids: CATAVGGGNNEQFF. The CDR3 nucleotides read TGTGCCACCGCCGTGGGAGGGGGCAACAATGAGCAGTTCTTC.

This chain links TRBV10-3 with TRBJ2-2, with no clear D. V was cut by 2 bases and J by 4 bases, with 17 bases left in between. This CDR3 contains 17 residues. Germline loops: CDR1 ENHRY, CDR2 SYGVKD. The CDR3 DNA reads TGTGCCATCAGTGAGATTTTTAACTGGCACCCCACCGGGGAGCTGTTTTTT. Translating it yields CAISEIFNWHPTGELFF.

V usage is TRBV20-1 and J usage is TRBJ2-1; the match to TRBD2 covers 7 bases. The DNA end is more similar to TRBJ2-7, so the J call may be wrong. From germline, CDR1 is DFQATT and CDR2 SNEGSKA (reference sequence). The CDR3 runs to 15 residues. The CDR3, as DNA: TGCAGTGCTCGGACCCCGGGACTACCCTACAATGAGCAGTACTTC. It codes for CSARTPGLPYNEQYF.

The chain has TRBV20-1 and TRBJ2-5, with a weak D call TRBD2 (7 bases). Trimming shortened V by 3 bases and J by 4 bases, and 24 bases separated the two germline ends. In germline, CDR1 is DFQATT, CDR2 SNEGSKA (reference sequence). This CDR3 is built from 17 residues. CDR3 amino acids: CSASSEGRGGAAETQYF. The CDR3 nucleotides read TGCAGTGCTAGTTCTGAGGGAAGGGGGGGGGCTGCAGAGACCCAGTACTTC.

Notes on this clonotype: A much larger clone lies a single base off, so this may be a read error. This sequence joins TRBV20-1 and TRBJ2-5, with 13 bases fitting TRBD2. The CDR3 covers 15 residues. Losses at the gene ends were 5 bases for V and 13 bases for J; bases not matched to a gene: 16. CDR1 is DFQATT and CDR2 is SNEGSKA in the germline V gene (reference sequence). CDR3 in DNA: TGCAGTGCTGGACCCCCACTAGCGGGAGGGCCCTACTCGTACTTC. This sequence encodes CSAGPPLAGGPYSYF.

This chain uses TRBV5-1 with TRBJ2-5; perhaps TRBD2 as D (5 bases). The germline gives CDR1 SGHRS, CDR2 YFSETQ. V gave up 3 bases and J gave up 2 bases, with 11 bases separating them. This CDR3 contains 14 residues. CDR3 coding DNA: TGCGCCAGCAGCTCCCCACCGGGGCAAGAGACCCAGTACTTC. Translation gives CASSSPPGQETQYF.

This clonotype was counted ten times or more. The chain is built from TRBV29-1 and TRBJ2-1, with D possibly TRBD2 on 5 matching bases. The CDR3 has 16 residues. The V gene lost 6 bases and the J gene lost 1 base, with 19 bases spanning the gap. CDR1 and CDR2 from the germline V gene are SQVTM and ANQGSEA. The CDR3 here is CSVTTPMAGSYNEQFF. For the CDR3, the DNA is TGCAGCGTCACGACCCCTATGGCGGGTTCCTACAATGAGCAGTTCTTC.

This clonotype was counted many times. The chain is built from TRBV5-5 and TRBJ2-7, with TRBD1 identical over 7 bases. Germline CDR1 reads SGHKS; CDR2 reads YYEKEE (reference sequence). The CDR3 spans 15 residues. J lost 3 bases, V lost 0 bases, and 6 bases had no gene match. The CDR3 spells CASSLGQGVFYEQYF. The CDR3 nucleotides read TGTGCCAGCAGCTTGGGACAGGGAGTTTTCTACGAGCAGTACTTC.

The table lists this clonotype with a few counts. V gene TRBV7-6 combines with J gene TRBJ1-5, with D tentatively TRBD1 (6 bases). The germline V gene has CDR1 SGHVS and CDR2 FNYEAQ. This CDR3 comprises 16 residues. V was pared by 5 bases and J by 1 base, with 15 bases between. The CDR3 DNA reads TGTGCCAGCAGCCAGGGTGGGGGGGCGAGCAATCAGCCCCAGCATTTT. Translation: CASSQGGGASNQPQHF.